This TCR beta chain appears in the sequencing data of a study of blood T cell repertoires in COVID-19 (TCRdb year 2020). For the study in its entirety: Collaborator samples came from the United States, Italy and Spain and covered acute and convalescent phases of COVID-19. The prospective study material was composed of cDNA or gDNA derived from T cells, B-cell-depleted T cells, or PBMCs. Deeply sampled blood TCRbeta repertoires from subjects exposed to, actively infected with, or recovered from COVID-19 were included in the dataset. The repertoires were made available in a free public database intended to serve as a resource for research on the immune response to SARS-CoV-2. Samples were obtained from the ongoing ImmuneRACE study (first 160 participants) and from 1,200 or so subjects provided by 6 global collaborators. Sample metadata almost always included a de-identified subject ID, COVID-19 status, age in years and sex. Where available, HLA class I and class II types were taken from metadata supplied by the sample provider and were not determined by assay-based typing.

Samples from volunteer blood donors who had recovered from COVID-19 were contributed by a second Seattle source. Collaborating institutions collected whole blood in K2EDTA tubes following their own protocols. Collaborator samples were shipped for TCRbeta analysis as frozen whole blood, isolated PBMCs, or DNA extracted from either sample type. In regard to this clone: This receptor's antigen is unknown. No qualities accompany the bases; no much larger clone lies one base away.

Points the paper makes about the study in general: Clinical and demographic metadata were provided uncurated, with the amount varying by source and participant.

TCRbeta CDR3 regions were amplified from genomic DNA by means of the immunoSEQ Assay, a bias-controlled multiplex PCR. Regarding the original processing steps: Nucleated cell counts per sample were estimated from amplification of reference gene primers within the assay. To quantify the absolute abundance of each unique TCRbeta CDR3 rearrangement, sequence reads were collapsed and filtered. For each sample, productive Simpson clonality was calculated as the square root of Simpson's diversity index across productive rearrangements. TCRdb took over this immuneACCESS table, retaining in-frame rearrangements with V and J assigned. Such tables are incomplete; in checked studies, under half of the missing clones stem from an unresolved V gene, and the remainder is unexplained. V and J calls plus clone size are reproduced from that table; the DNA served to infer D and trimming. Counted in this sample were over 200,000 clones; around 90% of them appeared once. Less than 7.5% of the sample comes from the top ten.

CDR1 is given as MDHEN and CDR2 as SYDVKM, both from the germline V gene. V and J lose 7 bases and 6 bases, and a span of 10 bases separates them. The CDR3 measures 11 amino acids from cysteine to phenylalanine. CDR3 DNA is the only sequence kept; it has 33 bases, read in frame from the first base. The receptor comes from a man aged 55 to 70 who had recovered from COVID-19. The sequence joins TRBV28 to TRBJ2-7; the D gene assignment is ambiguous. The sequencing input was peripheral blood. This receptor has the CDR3 CASKRLGEQYF. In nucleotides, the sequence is TGTGCCAGCAAGCGTCTTGGCGAGCAGTACTTC.